One TCR beta chain is described in this entry. What it binds is not known. This sample is part of a study of cytomegalovirus exposure and HLA in healthy donors. About the study: The 110 million or so unique TCR beta sequences, from 150 million to 200 million T cells, were found by an earlier analysis. Around 87 million unique TCRs, all from HLA-typed donors, were included in an early release of the data.

Trimming at V came to 2 bases and at J to 4 bases, leaving 5 bases not matched to a gene. CDR3 size: 15 residues. In germline, CDR1 is LGHNA, CDR2 YSLEER. PCR was performed using 60 Vbeta and 13 Jbeta primers. Method: immunoSEQ multiplex PCR; TCRdb's copy keeps in-frame clones and lacks some. The table shows over 20,000 clones, with more than 70% occurring only once. Study-wide findings and caveats: Sequencing artifact likely explains a cluster of highly shared sequence variants.

The sequencing sample was made of PBMCs. The chain employs TRBV4-3 and TRBJ1-2; 9 nucleotides match TRBD1. This receptor was taken from a male donor in good health and CMV-seronegative. CDR3 region: CASSQTGGAGYGYTF. For the CDR3, the DNA is TGCGCCAGCAGCCAAACAGGGGGCGCAGGCTATGGCTACACCTTC.